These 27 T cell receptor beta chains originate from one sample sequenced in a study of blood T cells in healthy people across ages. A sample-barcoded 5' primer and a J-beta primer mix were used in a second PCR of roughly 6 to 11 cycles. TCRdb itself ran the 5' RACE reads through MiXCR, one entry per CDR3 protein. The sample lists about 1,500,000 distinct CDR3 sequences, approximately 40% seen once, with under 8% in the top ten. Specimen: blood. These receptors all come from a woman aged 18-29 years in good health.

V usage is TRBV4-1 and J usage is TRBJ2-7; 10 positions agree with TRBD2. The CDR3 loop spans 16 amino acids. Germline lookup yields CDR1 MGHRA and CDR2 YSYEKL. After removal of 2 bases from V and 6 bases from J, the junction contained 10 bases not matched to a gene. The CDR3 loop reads CASSQQYQREGAEQYF. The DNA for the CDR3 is TGCGCCAGCAGCCAACAATACCAGCGGGAGGGGGCCGAGCAGTACTTC.

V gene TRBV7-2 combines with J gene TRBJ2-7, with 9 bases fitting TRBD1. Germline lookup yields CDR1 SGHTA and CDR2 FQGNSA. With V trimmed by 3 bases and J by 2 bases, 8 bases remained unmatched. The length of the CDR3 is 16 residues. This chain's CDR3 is CASSFSRDRATYEQYF. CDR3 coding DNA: TGTGCCAGCAGCTTTTCCCGGGACAGGGCGACCTACGAGCAGTACTTC. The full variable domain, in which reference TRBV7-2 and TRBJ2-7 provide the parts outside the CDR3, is GAGVSQSPSNKVTEKGKDVELRCDPISGHTALYWYRQSLGQGLEFLIYFQGNSAPDKSGLPSDRFSAERTGGSVSTLTIQRTQQEDSAVYLCASSFSRDRATYEQYFGPGTRLTVT.

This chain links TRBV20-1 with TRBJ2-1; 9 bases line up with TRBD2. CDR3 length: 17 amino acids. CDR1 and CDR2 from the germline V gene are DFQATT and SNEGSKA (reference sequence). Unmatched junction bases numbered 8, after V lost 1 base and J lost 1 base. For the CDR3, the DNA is TGCAGTGCTAGAGGGCTAGCGGGAAAAGTTTCCTACAATGAGCAGTTCTTC. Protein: CSARGLAGKVSYNEQFF.

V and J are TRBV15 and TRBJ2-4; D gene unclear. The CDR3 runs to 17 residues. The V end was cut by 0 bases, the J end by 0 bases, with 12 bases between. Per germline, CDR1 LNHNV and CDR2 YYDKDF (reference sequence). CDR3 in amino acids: CATSREADPIAKNIQYF. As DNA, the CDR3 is TGTGCCACCAGCAGAGAAGCAGACCCCATAGCCAAAAACATTCAGTACTTC.

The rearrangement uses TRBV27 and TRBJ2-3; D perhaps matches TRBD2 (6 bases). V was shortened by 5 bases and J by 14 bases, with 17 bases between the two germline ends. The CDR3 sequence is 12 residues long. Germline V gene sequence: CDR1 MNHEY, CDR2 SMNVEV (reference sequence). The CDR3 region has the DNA TGTGCCAGCAGTCTCCGGGACTCACCTTCGTATTTT. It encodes CASSLRDSPSYF.

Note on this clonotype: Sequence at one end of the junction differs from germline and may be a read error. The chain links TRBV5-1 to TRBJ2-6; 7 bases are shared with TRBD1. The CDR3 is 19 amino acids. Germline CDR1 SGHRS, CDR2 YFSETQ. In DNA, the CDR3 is TGCGCTAGCAGCTTGAACCCCGGGACAGCGTATTCTGGGGCCAACGTCTTGACTTTC. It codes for CASSLNPGTAYSGANVLTF.

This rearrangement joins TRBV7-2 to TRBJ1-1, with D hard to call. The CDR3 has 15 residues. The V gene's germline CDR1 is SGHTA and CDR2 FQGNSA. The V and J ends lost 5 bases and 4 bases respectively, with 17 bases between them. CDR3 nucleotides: TGTGCCAGCAGCCTCTTCGGAGGAGTGAGCACTGAAGCTTTCTTT. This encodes CASSLFGGVSTEAFF.

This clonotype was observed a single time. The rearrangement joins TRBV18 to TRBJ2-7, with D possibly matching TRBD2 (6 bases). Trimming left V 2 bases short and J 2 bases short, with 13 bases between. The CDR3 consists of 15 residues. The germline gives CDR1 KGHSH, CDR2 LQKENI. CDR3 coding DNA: TGTGCCAGCTCACCAGTCGGGACTGGTCCCTACGAGCAGTACTTC. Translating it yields CASSPVGTGPYEQYF.

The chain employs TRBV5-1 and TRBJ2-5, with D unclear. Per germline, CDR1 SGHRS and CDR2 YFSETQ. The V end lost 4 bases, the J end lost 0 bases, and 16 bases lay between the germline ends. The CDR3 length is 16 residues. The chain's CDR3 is CASSRPSLLDQETQYF. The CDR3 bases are TGCGCCAGCAGCCGCCCGTCCCTGCTAGACCAAGAGACCCAGTACTTC.

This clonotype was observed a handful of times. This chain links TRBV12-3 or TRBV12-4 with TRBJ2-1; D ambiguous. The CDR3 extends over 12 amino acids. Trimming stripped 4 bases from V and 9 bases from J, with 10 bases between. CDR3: CASSSSVGEQFF. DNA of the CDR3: TGTGCCAGCAGTTCTAGTGTTGGTGAGCAGTTCTTC.

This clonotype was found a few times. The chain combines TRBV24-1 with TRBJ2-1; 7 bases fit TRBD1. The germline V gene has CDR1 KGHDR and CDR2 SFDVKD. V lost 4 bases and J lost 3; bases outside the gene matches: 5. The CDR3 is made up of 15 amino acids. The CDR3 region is CATSEAQGDYNEQFF. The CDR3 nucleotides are TGTGCCACCAGTGAGGCCCAGGGGGACTACAATGAGCAGTTCTTC.

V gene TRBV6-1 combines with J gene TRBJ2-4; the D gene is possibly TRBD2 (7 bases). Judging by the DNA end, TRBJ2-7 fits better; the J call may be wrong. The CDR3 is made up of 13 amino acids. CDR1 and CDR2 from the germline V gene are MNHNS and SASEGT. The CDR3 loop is CASRAPGGGEQYF. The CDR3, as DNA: TGTGCCAGCAGAGCCCCGGGGGGCGGCGAGCAGTACTTC.

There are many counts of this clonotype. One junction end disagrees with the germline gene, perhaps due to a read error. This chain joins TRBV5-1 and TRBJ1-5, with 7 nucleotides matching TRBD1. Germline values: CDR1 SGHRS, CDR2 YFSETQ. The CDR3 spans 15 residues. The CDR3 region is CASSPGTVSNQPQHF. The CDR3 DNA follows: TGTGCCAGCAGCCCTGGGACAGTTAGCAATCAGCCCCAGCATTTT.

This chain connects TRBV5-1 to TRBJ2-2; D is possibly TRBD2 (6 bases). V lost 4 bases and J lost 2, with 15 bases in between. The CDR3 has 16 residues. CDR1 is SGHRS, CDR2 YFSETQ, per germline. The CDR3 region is CASSPGGRGNTGELFF. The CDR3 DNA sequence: TGCGCCAGCAGCCCCGGCGGGCGGGGAAACACCGGGGAGCTGTTTTTT.

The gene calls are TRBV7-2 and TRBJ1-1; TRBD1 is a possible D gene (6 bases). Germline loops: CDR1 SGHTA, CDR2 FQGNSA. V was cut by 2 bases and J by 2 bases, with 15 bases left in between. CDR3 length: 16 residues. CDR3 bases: TGTGCCAGCAGCTTATCTCCGGGACATCCAAACACTGAAGCTTTCTTT. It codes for CASSLSPGHPNTEAFF.

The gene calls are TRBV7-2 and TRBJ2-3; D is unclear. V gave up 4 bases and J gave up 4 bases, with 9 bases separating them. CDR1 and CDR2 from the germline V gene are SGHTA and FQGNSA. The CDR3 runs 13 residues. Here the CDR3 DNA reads TGTGCCAGCAGCTCAAGAGAATCAGATACGCAGTATTTT. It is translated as CASSSRESDTQYF.

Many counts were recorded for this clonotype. DNA of the CDR3: TGTGCCATCAGTGAGTACAGTCTCTATCCGCCAATGGACGACGAGCAGTACTTC. As protein: CAISEYSLYPPMDDEQYF. This sequence joins TRBV10-3 and TRBJ2-7; the D is unclear. This CDR3 spans 18 amino acids. Germline CDR1 ENHRY, CDR2 SYGVKD. The germline V and J ends were trimmed by 1 base and 5 bases, with 24 bases remaining between them.

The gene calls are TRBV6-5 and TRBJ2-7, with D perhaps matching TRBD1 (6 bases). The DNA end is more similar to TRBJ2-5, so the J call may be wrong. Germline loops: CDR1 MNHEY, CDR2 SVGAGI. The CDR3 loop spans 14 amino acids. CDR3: CASTRQGLGETQYF. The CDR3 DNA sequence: TGTGCCAGCACTCGGCAGGGGTTAGGAGAGACCCAGTACTTC.

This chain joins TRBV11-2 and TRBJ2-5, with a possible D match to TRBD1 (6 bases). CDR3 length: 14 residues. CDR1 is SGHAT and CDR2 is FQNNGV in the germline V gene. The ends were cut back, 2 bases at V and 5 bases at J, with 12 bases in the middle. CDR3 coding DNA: TGTGCCAGCAGCTTACGGACAGTTTCGGAGACCCAGTACTTC. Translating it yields CASSLRTVSETQYF.

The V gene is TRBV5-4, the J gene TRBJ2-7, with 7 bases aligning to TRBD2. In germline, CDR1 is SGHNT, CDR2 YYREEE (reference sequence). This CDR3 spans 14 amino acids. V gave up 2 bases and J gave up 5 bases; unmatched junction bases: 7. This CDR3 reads CASSFRGRANEQYF. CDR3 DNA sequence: TGTGCCAGCAGCTTTCGGGGGAGGGCAAACGAGCAGTACTTC.

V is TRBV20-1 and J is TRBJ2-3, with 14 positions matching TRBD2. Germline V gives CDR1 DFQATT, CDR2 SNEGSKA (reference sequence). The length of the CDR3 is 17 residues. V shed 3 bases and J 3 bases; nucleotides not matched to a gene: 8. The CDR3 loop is CSARAGTSGRITDTQYF. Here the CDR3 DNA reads TGCAGTGCTAGGGCCGGGACTAGCGGGAGAATTACAGATACGCAGTATTTT.

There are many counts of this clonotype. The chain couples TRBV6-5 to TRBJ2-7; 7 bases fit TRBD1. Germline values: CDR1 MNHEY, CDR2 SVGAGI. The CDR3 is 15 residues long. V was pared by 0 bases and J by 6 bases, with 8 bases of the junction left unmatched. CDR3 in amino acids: CASSYSTGNLREQYF. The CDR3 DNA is TGTGCCAGCAGTTACTCGACAGGGAACCTACGCGAGCAGTACTTC.

CDR3 residues: CASGSQPVPNTGELFF. CDR3 DNA: TGTGCCAGCGGGTCCCAGCCGGTCCCGAACACCGGGGAGCTGTTTTTT. The J gene is TRBJ2-2, the V gene TRBV27; D is uncertain. The CDR3 totals 16 residues. Germline CDR1 reads MNHEY; CDR2 reads SMNVEV (reference sequence). The V end lost 8 bases, the J end lost 0 bases, and 16 bases lay between the germline ends.

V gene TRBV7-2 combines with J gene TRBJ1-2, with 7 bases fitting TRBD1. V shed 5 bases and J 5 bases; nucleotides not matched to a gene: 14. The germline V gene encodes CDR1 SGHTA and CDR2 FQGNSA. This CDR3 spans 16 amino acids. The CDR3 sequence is CASSQNAGGITYGYTF. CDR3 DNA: TGTGCCAGCAGCCAAAATGCAGGGGGTATAACTTATGGCTACACCTTC.

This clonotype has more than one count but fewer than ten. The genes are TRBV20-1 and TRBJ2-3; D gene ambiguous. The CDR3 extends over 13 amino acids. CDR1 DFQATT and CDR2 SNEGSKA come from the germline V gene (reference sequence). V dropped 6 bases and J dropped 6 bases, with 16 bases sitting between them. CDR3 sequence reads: CSAPEMGSDTQYF. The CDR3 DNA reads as TGCAGTGCCCCGGAAATGGGGTCGGATACGCAGTATTTT.

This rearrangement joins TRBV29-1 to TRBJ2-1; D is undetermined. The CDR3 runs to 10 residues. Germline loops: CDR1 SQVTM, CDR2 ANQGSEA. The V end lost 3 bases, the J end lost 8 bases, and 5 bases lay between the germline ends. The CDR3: CSVDRDEQFF. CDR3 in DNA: TGCAGCGTTGATCGGGATGAGCAGTTCTTC.

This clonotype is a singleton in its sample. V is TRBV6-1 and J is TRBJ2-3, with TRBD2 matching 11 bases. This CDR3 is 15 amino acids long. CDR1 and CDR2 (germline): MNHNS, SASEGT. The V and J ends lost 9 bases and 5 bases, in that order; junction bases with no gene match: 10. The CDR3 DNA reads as TGTGCCAGAAACTCACTAGCGGGGGAGGAAGATACGCAGTATTTT. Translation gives CARNSLAGEEDTQYF.